This TCR beta chain came from a study of blood T cells in healthy people across ages. As for the study in general: About one barcoded beta molecule per two T cells was captured by template switching.

The study's findings and limits: Roughly linear age-related decline in beta diversity appeared, significant by age about 40. The study could not conclusively compare naive and antigen-experienced cells, given its unsorted PBMCs. Greater diversity and more naive CD4+ cells were seen in long-lived donors than in aged donors.

V gave up 0 bases and J gave up 10 bases, with 7 bases separating them. There are 12 residues in the CDR3. CDR1 is LGHNA and CDR2 is YNFKEQ in the germline V gene. It was with a sample-barcoded 5' primer and a J-beta primer mix that a second PCR of roughly 6 to 12 cycles was run. TCRdb ran MiXCR on the 5' RACE reads and lists one entry per CDR3 protein. The table records about 940,000 distinct CDR3 sequences, around 46% of them present only once. As for this clonotype: The target antigen is unknown.

This chain connects TRBV4-2 to TRBJ2-1; D gene uncertain. The clonotype was recovered from a young man in good health. Sequencing was carried out using blood. The CDR3 coding sequence is TGTGCCAGCAGCCAAGATTCCGGGGAGCAGTTCTTC. Translated: CASSQDSGEQFF.